This passage covers 29 T cell receptor beta chains from one sample sequenced in a study of regulatory T cells in long-lasting Graves disease (dated by TCRdb to the early 2020s). Library preparation was by multiplex PCR. Instrument on record: Illumina HiSeq 4000. CDR3 regions were amplified by Arm-PCR with iRepertoire HTBI primers to construct TCR beta libraries. TCRdb reprocessing: public reads trimmed at Q25 with fastp, clones called with MiXCR, in-frame beta chains kept. Duplicate CDR3 protein sequences are folded into a single record with the most common DNA and genes. The sample data list roughly 610,000 distinct CDR3 sequences, and about 16% of these were observed just once. Around 12% of the sample comes from the top ten. Explained via the paper, the time point label denotes: newly diagnosed GD, antithyroid drugs for less than 3 months. For both TCR sequencing and RNA sequencing, RNA was extracted from PBMCs using TRIzol.

This same sample was also part of a study on T cells in Graves' hyperthyroidism and ophthalmopathy.

Material: peripheral blood mononuclear cells (PBMCs), obtained at new diagnosis, from a patient treated with antithyroid drugs. The receptors were gathered from a man aged 18 to 30 with Graves disease. Donor details come from another sample of the same person, matched by shared clones.

This clonotype was recorded a few times. The chain couples TRBV5-1 to TRBJ2-1; D is possibly TRBD1 or TRBD2 (5 bases each). The germline V gene encodes CDR1 SGHRS and CDR2 YFSETQ. The CDR3 contains 18 residues. The V end was cut by 0 bases, the J end by 0 bases, with 16 bases between. CDR3 residues: CASSLDGASPSSYNEQFF. CDR3 nucleotides: TGCGCCAGCAGCTTGGATGGGGCTAGCCCGAGCTCCTACAATGAGCAGTTCTTC.

This chain joins TRBV27 and TRBJ2-3; TRBD2 agrees at 8 bases. The V segment lost 5 bases and the J segment 4 bases; nucleotides outside the gene matches: 11. The CDR3 loop spans 16 amino acids. Germline CDR1 and CDR2: MNHEY and SMNVEV (reference sequence). CDR3 DNA: TGTGCCAGCAGTCCAAGACCGGGACTAGGGGCAGATACGCAGTATTTT. Translation: CASSPRPGLGADTQYF.

This clonotype was observed at least ten times. The V and J genes are TRBV2 and TRBJ1-5; D ambiguous. This CDR3 is built from 15 residues. V was pared by 4 bases and J by 7 bases, with 17 bases between. CDR1 and CDR2 (germline): SNHLY, FYNNEI. Written as DNA, the CDR3 is TGTGCCAGCAGTGTCGGGGAACCCGCTAGGCAGCCCCAGCATTTT. Translated, it gives CASSVGEPARQPQHF.

The genes are TRBV20-1 and TRBJ2-7; no firm D call. The germline V gene has CDR1 DFQATT and CDR2 SNEGSKA (reference sequence). The CDR3 runs to 12 residues. V lost 5 bases, J lost 6 bases, and 14 bases lay in between. The CDR3 DNA follows: TGCAGTGCTGACGACCATTTAGGCGAGCAGTACTTC. It is translated as CSADDHLGEQYF.

The table lists this clonotype with many counts. This CDR3 is CSAKPGASNTEAFF. The CDR3 region has the DNA TGCAGTGCTAAACCGGGAGCCAGTAACACTGAAGCTTTCTTT. V gene TRBV20-1 combines with J gene TRBJ1-1; D unresolved. V dropped 4 bases and J dropped 2 bases, with 14 bases sitting between them. CDR1 is DFQATT and CDR2 is SNEGSKA in the germline V gene (reference sequence). The CDR3 is 14 residues long.

Here the CDR3 DNA reads TGTGCCAGTAGGAAGTCGGGGTCGGAGCCCCAGCATTTT. Amino acid sequence: CASRKSGSEPQHF. V and J are TRBV19 and TRBJ1-5, with D unclear. Trimming pared 6 bases from V and 8 bases from J, leaving 14 bases between. This CDR3 has 13 residues. The germline V gene has CDR1 LNHDA and CDR2 SQIVND (reference sequence).

The chain carries TRBV13 and TRBJ2-1, with D tentatively TRBD2 (5 bases). Germline CDR1 PRHDT, CDR2 FYEKMQ (reference sequence). Trimming took off 1 base at V and 4 bases at J, with 14 bases between the two ends. The CDR3 consists of 16 residues. For the CDR3, the DNA is TGTGCCAGCAGCTTAGCGTTGGGAGTTCAATACAATGAGCAGTTCTTC. Translating gives CASSLALGVQYNEQFF. The variable domain in full, completed from reference TRBV13 and TRBJ2-1, reads AAGVIQSPRHLIKEKRETATLKCYPIPRHDTVYWYQQGPGQDPQFLISFYEKMQSDKGSIPDRFSAQQFSDYHSELNMSSLELGDSALYFCASSLALGVQYNEQFFGPGTRLTVL.

This clonotype was seen at least ten times. The J gene is TRBJ2-3, the V gene TRBV7-3; possibly TRBD2 for D (6 bases). The CDR3 runs 16 residues. CDR1 is SGHTA, CDR2 FQGTGA, per germline. Between the trimmed V and J ends, which lost 5 bases and 1 base, there was a span of 16 bases. For the CDR3, the DNA is TGTGCCAGCAGCGCGACGGGGCGGGATGGCACAGATACGCAGTATTTT. This translates into CASSATGRDGTDTQYF.

This clonotype has at least ten counts. The chain couples TRBV9 to TRBJ2-7; D possibly corresponds to TRBD2 (5 bases). The CDR3 is made up of 14 amino acids. Looked up from germline, CDR1 is SGDLS and CDR2 is YYNGEE. V was clipped by 4 bases and J by 2 bases, with 13 bases between them. The CDR3: CASSPERNTYEQYF. The DNA for the CDR3 is TGTGCCAGCAGCCCGGAGCGGAATACCTACGAGCAGTACTTC.

This clonotype was seen a handful of times. The CDR3 bases are TGCAGTGCAAATAGGGCTAGCGGGAGCGCCTACGAGCAGTACTTC. It specifies CSANRASGSAYEQYF. The V and J genes are TRBV20-1 and TRBJ2-7; 10 bases are shared with TRBD2. The CDR3 has 15 residues. V lost 6 bases, J lost 2 bases, and 10 bases stayed unmatched. Germline values: CDR1 DFQATT, CDR2 SNEGSKA (reference sequence).

This clonotype was recorded at least ten times. The CDR3 region is CASSSRGAGGDEQYF. The DNA for the CDR3 is TGTGCCAGCAGTTCCAGGGGAGCTGGGGGAGACGAGCAGTACTTC. The chain employs TRBV7-9 and TRBJ2-7, with D possibly TRBD1 on 6 matching bases. V was clipped by 6 bases and J by 5 bases, with 20 bases between them. This CDR3 region has 15 residues. Germline CDR1 and CDR2: SEHNR and FQNEAQ (reference sequence).

This clonotype was detected only a few times. The chain has TRBV6-1 and TRBJ1-1; D uncertain. CDR3 length: 14 amino acids. The germline CDR1 and CDR2 sequences are MNHNS and SASEGT. The V gene lost 1 base and the J gene lost 0 bases, with 6 bases spanning the gap. The CDR3 DNA reads as TGTGCCAGCAGTGAAGGGACGGTGAACACTGAAGCTTTCTTT. The encoded protein is CASSEGTVNTEAFF.

V gene TRBV6-1 combines with J gene TRBJ2-4; D remains ambiguous. CDR3 length: 14 amino acids. With 5 bases removed from V and 1 base from J, the gap between germline ends came to 9 bases. Germline values: CDR1 MNHNS, CDR2 SASEGT. This CDR3 is CASSPDNAKNIQYF. CDR3 nucleotides: TGTGCCAGCAGTCCCGATAATGCCAAAAACATTCAGTACTTC.

The J gene is TRBJ2-1, the V gene TRBV14; no reliable D call. V gave up 1 base and J gave up 3 bases, with 16 bases separating them. This CDR3 contains 17 residues. Germline CDR1 reads SGHDN; CDR2 reads FVKESK. Written as DNA, the CDR3 is TGTGCCAGCAGCCAAGCGTGGCCTGGTGAATACTACAATGAGCAGTTCTTC. Translated, it gives CASSQAWPGEYYNEQFF. The whole variable domain, remainder taken from reference TRBV14 and TRBJ2-1, is EAGVTQFPSHSVIEKGQTVTLRCDPISGHDNLYWYRRVMGKEIKFLLHFVKESKQDESGMPNNRFLAERTGGTYSTLKVQPAELEDSGVYFCASSQAWPGEYYNEQFFGPGTRLTVL.

V gene TRBV5-4 combines with J gene TRBJ2-2; D assignment may be TRBD1 or TRBD2 (5 bases each). The ends were cut back, 0 bases at V and 5 bases at J, with 17 bases in the middle. In germline, CDR1 is SGHNT, CDR2 YYREEE (reference sequence). CDR3 length equals 17 residues. Here the CDR3 reads CASSLAAAGGATGELFF. The CDR3 DNA is TGTGCCAGCAGCTTGGCCGCCGCGGGTGGGGCTACCGGGGAGCTGTTTTTT.

This clonotype was found many times. The J gene is TRBJ2-3, the V gene TRBV12-3 or TRBV12-4; D is unclear. The length of the CDR3 is 13 residues. Trimming took 6 bases from V and 4 from J, leaving 11 bases between them. Here the CDR3 reads CASRARYADTQYF. The DNA for the CDR3 is TGTGCCAGCAGGGCCCGATACGCAGATACGCAGTATTTT.

This clonotype has at least ten counts. The chain employs TRBV5-1 and TRBJ2-4; no reliable D call. V lost 0 bases to trimming and J lost 5 bases, with 6 bases between them. CDR1 and CDR2 (germline): SGHRS, YFSETQ. The CDR3 length is 13 residues. CDR3 coding DNA: TGCGCCAGCAGCTTGGACGGAGAAAACATTCAGTACTTC. Its protein product is CASSLDGENIQYF.

Many counts were recorded for this clonotype. V gene TRBV5-1 combines with J gene TRBJ2-3; D is unresolved. Germline assignment: CDR1 SGHRS and CDR2 YFSETQ. This CDR3 is 18 amino acids long. The ends were cut back, 1 base at V and 0 bases at J, with 18 bases in the middle. The DNA of the CDR3 is TGCGCCAGCAGCTTGCCCGTCCACCAAGTAACTAGCACAGATACGCAGTATTTT. Amino acid sequence: CASSLPVHQVTSTDTQYF.

This clonotype was counted many times. This sequence joins TRBV3-1 and TRBJ1-1; D might be TRBD1 (6 bases). Trimming pared 1 base from V and 5 bases from J, leaving 11 bases between. Germline values: CDR1 LGHDT, CDR2 YNNKEL (reference sequence). The CDR3 covers 14 residues. The DNA of the CDR3 is TGTGCCAGCAGCCAAGTGGGGGGCTGGACTGAAGCTTTCTTT. Translating gives CASSQVGGWTEAFF.

This clonotype was counted at least ten times. The chain employs TRBV6-2 or TRBV6-3 and TRBJ1-5; D might be TRBD1 (5 bases). CDR3 length: 14 amino acids. Germline V gene sequence: CDR1 MNHEY, CDR2 SVGEGT. Trimming removed 4 bases at V and 0 bases at J, with 7 bases between. The chain's CDR3 is CASSLQVSNQPQHF. The DNA of the CDR3 is TGTGCCAGCAGTTTACAGGTTAGCAATCAGCCCCAGCATTTT.

This clonotype was seen a few times. This chain uses TRBV27 with TRBJ2-2, with 9 bases aligning to TRBD2. Germline assignment: CDR1 MNHEY and CDR2 SMNVEV (reference sequence). CDR3 length: 17 amino acids. J gave up 4 bases and V 1 base, and 7 bases lay outside the gene matches. Here the CDR3 DNA reads TGTGCCAGCAGTTTATACCGAGCGGGAGGTATCACCGGGGAGCTGTTTTTT. This translates into CASSLYRAGGITGELFF.

This clonotype was detected many times. V gene TRBV20-1 combines with J gene TRBJ2-1; 7 bases align to TRBD2. Germline V CDR1 and CDR2: DFQATT, SNEGSKA (reference sequence). The CDR3 extends over 15 amino acids. Trimming removed 0 bases from V and 7 bases from J; junction bases left unmatched: 9. CDR3 nucleotides: TGCAGTGCTAGAGAAACGGGGGGTCGGGGGAATGAGCAGTTCTTC. This sequence encodes CSARETGGRGNEQFF.

In this sample, this clonotype turned up many times. In nucleotides, the CDR3 is TGTGCCAGCAGCCCCCCCCTAGACAGGGGTATATCCTACGAGCAGTACTTC. It yields the protein CASSPPLDRGISYEQYF. The chain employs TRBV7-9 and TRBJ2-7; TRBD1 matches at 8 bases. The germline CDR1 and CDR2 sequences are SEHNR and FQNEAQ (reference sequence). This CDR3 has 17 residues. The ends lost 5 bases at V and 1 base at J; junction bases unmatched: 13.

This clonotype appeared a few times. The genes are TRBV20-1 and TRBJ2-5, with D perhaps matching TRBD1 (6 bases). This CDR3 has 15 residues. CDR1 DFQATT and CDR2 SNEGSKA come from the germline V gene (reference sequence). Trimming took 0 bases from V and 5 from J, leaving 16 bases between them. The DNA for the CDR3 is TGCAGTGCTAGAGAGGGTCCAGGGGACCCCGAGACCCAGTACTTC. It encodes CSAREGPGDPETQYF.

J is TRBJ2-6 and V is TRBV30, with unresolved D. The length of the CDR3 is 16 residues. V lost 4 bases and J lost 2, with 15 bases in between. Germline loops: CDR1 GTSNPN, CDR2 SVGIG (reference sequence). The CDR3, as DNA: TGTGCCTGGAAGGAACAGCCGTCGGCTGGGGCCAACGTCCTGACTTTC. As protein: CAWKEQPSAGANVLTF. The whole variable domain, remainder taken from reference TRBV30 and TRBJ2-6, is SQTIHQWPATLVQPVGSPLSLECTVEGTSNPNLYWYRQAAGRGLQLLFYSVGIGQISSEVPQNLSASRPQDRQFILSSKKLLLSDSGFYLCAWKEQPSAGANVLTFGAGSRLTVL.

This clonotype has ten or more counts. This chain joins TRBV30 and TRBJ1-5, with D maybe TRBD1 (6 bases). Trimming took 0 bases from V and 7 from J, leaving 10 bases between them. The length of the CDR3 is 13 residues. CDR1 and CDR2 from the germline V gene are GTSNPN and SVGIG (reference sequence). CDR3 residues: CAWSVRGGQPQHF. The CDR3 nucleotides read TGTGCCTGGAGTGTACGGGGGGGCCAGCCCCAGCATTTT.

This clonotype was found many times. The V gene is TRBV12-3 or TRBV12-4, the J gene TRBJ2-7, with 8 positions matching TRBD1. This CDR3 is 21 amino acids long. Losses at the gene ends were 5 bases for V and 0 bases for J; bases not matched to a gene: 24. The CDR3 loop is CASSPYSGDRLLPGLSYEQYF. DNA for the CDR3: TGTGCCAGCAGTCCCTACTCGGGGGACAGGCTGCTACCGGGTCTCTCCTACGAGCAGTACTTC.

This clonotype was counted many times. This sequence joins TRBV20-1 and TRBJ2-1, with 8 positions matching TRBD1. The CDR3 runs 13 residues. J was trimmed by 8 bases and V by 6 bases; bases with no gene match: 9. Germline lookup yields CDR1 DFQATT and CDR2 SNEGSKA (reference sequence). CDR3 DNA sequence: TGCAGTGCGACCATGCAGGGGGCTGATGAGCAGTTCTTC. Its translation: CSATMQGADEQFF.

This clonotype was counted many times. The J gene is TRBJ2-7, the V gene TRBV11-2, with D unclear. CDR3 length equals 15 residues. V was pared by 0 bases and J by 7 bases, with 16 bases between. Germline V gene lookup returns CDR1 SGHAT and CDR2 FQNNGV. CDR3 coding DNA: TGTGCCAGCAGCTTAGAGGCGGATTCGGTTTCTGAGCAGTACTTC. Translated, it gives CASSLEADSVSEQYF.